These T cell receptor beta chains were read from a single sample in a study of T-cell reconstitution after alpha-beta-depleted transplantation in children. TCRdb re-analysed the PCR reads in MiXCR, keeping a single row per CDR3 protein. The repertoire holds roughly 200,000 distinct CDR3 sequences, approximately 8.4% seen once, with 35% in the top ten. The source material was PBMCs, mostly from graft donor cells, sampled 360 days after TCRalphabeta/CD19-depleted stem cell transplant. These receptors came from a male patient aged 2 to 10 who had a stem cell transplant for acute myeloid leukemia, so the T cells may come from the graft donor. The CDR3 runs from the conserved cysteine through the conserved F or W. The D gene is left open where the match is weak. Not every row has a clone size; where given, it reads once, few, many or a size class.

v_call: TRBV3-1
d_call: TRBD2
clone_size: many
j_call: TRBJ2-3
cdr3_aa: CASSQSLAGGRDTQYF
cdr3_nt: TGTGCCAGCAGCCAATCCTTAGCGGGGGGGCGAGATACGCAGTATTTT

v_call: TRBV27
d_call: NA
clone_size: few
j_call: TRBJ1-5
cdr3_aa: CASSLLGLGPTGYQPQHF
cdr3_nt: TGTGCCAGCAGTTTATTGGGCCTAGGCCCAACGGGGTATCAGCCCCAGCATTTT

v_call: TRBV4-3
d_call: NA
clone_size: few
j_call: TRBJ1-6
cdr3_aa: CASSQDRSGSSYNSPLHF
cdr3_nt: TGCGCCAGCAGCCAAGATCGTTCTGGGAGCTCCTATAATTCACCCCTCCACTTT

v_call: TRBV5-1
d_call: NA
clone_size: many
j_call: TRBJ2-5
cdr3_aa: CASSLEQPQETQYF
cdr3_nt: TGCGCCAGCAGCTTGGAACAGCCCCAAGAGACCCAGTACTTC

v_call: TRBV27
d_call: TRBD1
clone_size: many
j_call: TRBJ2-7
cdr3_aa: CASSSPRDRGYEQYF
cdr3_nt: TGTGCCAGCAGTTCTCCGAGGGACAGGGGTTACGAGCAGTACTTC

v_call: TRBV25-1
d_call: NA
clone_size: many
j_call: TRBJ2-5
cdr3_aa: CASSETGGARETQYF
cdr3_nt: TGTGCCAGCAGTGAAACAGGGGGGGCCAGAGAGACCCAGTACTTC

v_call: TRBV7-2
d_call: TRBD2
clone_size: few
j_call: TRBJ2-1
cdr3_aa: CASSLAVSGSSYNEQFF
cdr3_nt: TGTGCCAGCAGCTTAGCAGTCAGCGGGAGTTCCTACAATGAGCAGTTCTTC

v_call: TRBV5-1
d_call: NA
clone_size: NA
j_call: TRBJ2-7
cdr3_aa: CASTRGALRDEQYF
cdr3_nt: TGCGCCAGCACCAGGGGGGCTCTCCGAGACGAGCAGTACTTC

v_call: TRBV12-3/TRBV12-4
d_call: NA
clone_size: NA
j_call: TRBJ1-2
cdr3_aa: CASSLGGDEGAPYGYTF
cdr3_nt: TGTGCCAGCAGTTTAGGAGGGGACGAGGGAGCACCCTATGGCTACACCTTC

v_call: TRBV12-3/TRBV12-4
d_call: NA
clone_size: many
j_call: TRBJ2-5
cdr3_aa: CASSMEGPETQYF
cdr3_nt: TGTGCCAGCAGTATGGAGGGGCCAGAGACCCAGTACTTC

v_call: TRBV25-1
d_call: TRBD1
clone_size: NA
j_call: TRBJ1-1
cdr3_aa: CASSESAGGYTEAFF
cdr3_nt: TGTGCCAGCAGTGAATCGGCAGGGGGTTACACTGAAGCTTTCTTT

v_call: TRBV5-1
d_call: NA
clone_size: few
j_call: TRBJ1-1
cdr3_aa: CASSLPNFNTEAFF
cdr3_nt: TGCGCCAGCAGCTTGCCGAACTTTAACACTGAAGCTTTCTTT

v_call: TRBV5-6
d_call: TRBD2
clone_size: NA
j_call: TRBJ2-5
cdr3_aa: CASSRGLAGGLFETQYF
cdr3_nt: TGTGCCAGCAGCCGCGGACTAGCGGGAGGTTTGTTCGAGACCCAGTACTTC

v_call: TRBV6-5
d_call: TRBD1
clone_size: many
j_call: TRBJ1-3
cdr3_aa: CASSYLGQSNTIYF
cdr3_nt: TGTGCCAGCAGTTACCTGGGACAGTCAAACACCATATATTTT

v_call: TRBV7-9
d_call: NA
clone_size: many
j_call: TRBJ2-7
cdr3_aa: CASSLTGDNYEQYF
cdr3_nt: TGTGCCAGCAGCTTAACGGGGGACAACTACGAGCAGTACTTC

v_call: TRBV12-3/TRBV12-4
d_call: TRBD1
clone_size: NA
j_call: TRBJ1-2
cdr3_aa: CASSSGTGGPGGYTF
cdr3_nt: TGTGCCAGCAGTTCCGGGACAGGGGGACCAGGGGGCTACACCTTC

v_call: TRBV4-1
d_call: TRBD1
clone_size: NA
j_call: TRBJ2-1
cdr3_aa: CASSHPGQYEQFF
cdr3_nt: TGCGCCAGCAGCCACCCGGGACAGTATGAGCAGTTCTTC

v_call: TRBV5-1
d_call: TRBD1
clone_size: many
j_call: TRBJ2-1
cdr3_aa: CASSSGQGSYNEQFF
cdr3_nt: TGCGCCAGCAGCTCAGGACAGGGGTCCTACAATGAGCAGTTCTTC